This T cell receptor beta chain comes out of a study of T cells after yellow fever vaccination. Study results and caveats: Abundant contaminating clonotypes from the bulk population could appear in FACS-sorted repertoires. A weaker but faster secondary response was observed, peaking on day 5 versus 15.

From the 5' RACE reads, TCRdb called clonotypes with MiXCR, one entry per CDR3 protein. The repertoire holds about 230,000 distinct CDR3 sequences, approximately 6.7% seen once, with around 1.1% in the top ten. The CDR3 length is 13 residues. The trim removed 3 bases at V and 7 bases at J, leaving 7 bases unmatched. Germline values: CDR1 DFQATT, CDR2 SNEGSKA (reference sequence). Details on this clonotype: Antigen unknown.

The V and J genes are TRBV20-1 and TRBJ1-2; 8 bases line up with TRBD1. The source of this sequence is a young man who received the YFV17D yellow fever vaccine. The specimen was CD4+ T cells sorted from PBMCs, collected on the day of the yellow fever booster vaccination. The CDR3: CSASSGRGPGYTF. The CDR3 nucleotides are TGCAGTGCTAGTTCGGGCAGGGGGCCTGGCTACACCTTC.